The text below deals with one TCR beta chain. The antigen remains unidentified. Germline V lookup: CDR1 SGHVS, CDR2 FQNEAQ. The CDR3 has 16 amino acids. This specimen belongs to a study of T cells expressing NK-cell markers. Across the whole study: One of eight sequenced donors was HCMV-seronegative; the other seven were seropositive.

Reprocessing the 5' RACE reads, TCRdb reports a single entry for every CDR3 protein and omits DNA. The ten most abundant clones cover roughly a tenth of a sample with 350,000 to 400,000 distinct CDR3 sequences. Study-wide points: Expanded clones of NKG2C+ T cells had an unclear HCMV specificity.

Sequencing was performed on blood T cells: a sorted CD56 or NKG2C T cell subset, CD4+ or CD8+ T cells, or bulk PBMC T cells (not recorded which). This sequence was found in a woman between 45 and 65 years old in good health. The V gene is TRBV7-8, the J gene TRBJ2-1; with no DNA, the TCRdb D assignment of TRBD2 cannot be verified. The chain's CDR3 is CASSLGPRTSGSEQFF.